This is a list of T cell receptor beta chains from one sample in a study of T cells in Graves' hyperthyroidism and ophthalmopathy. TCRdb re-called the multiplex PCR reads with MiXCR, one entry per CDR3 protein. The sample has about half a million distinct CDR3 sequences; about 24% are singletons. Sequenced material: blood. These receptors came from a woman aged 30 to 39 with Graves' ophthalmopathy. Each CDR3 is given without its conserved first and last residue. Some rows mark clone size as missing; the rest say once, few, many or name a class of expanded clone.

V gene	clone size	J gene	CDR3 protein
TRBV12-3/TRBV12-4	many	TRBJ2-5	ASSLAWGGGETQY
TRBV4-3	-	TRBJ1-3	ASSQERGQASVRIY
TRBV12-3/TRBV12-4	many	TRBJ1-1	ASSLAWGVTEAF
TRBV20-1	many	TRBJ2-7	SARDASGVYSYEQY
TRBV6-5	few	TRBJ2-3	ASSFLSPQRADTQY
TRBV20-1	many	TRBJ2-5	SARLLAGGQETQY
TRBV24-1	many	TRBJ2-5	ATSDLVGTQY
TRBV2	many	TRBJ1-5	ASSLDGLNQPQH
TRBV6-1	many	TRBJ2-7	ASSGTGFHEQY
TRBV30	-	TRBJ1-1	AWRAGWSEGKWATEAF
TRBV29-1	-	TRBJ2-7	SVEASGGPYEQY
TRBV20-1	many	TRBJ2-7	SASAYEQY
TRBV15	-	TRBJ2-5	ATSRAGAGVGETQY
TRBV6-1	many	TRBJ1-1	ASTKHLNTEAF
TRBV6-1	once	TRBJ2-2	ASSERRGRGTGELF
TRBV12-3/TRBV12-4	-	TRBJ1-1	ASSPGTGPDTEAF
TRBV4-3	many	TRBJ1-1	ASSQGTGGLAEAF
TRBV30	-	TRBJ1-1	AWSMRRNTEAF
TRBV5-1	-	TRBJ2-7	ASSLTGLAGGVEQY
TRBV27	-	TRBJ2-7	ASSSLEAGALM
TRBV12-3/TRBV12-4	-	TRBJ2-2	ASSYWATGELF
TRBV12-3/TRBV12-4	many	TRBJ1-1	ASSQGPTNTEAF
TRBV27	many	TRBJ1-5	ASSRTRLGDQPQH
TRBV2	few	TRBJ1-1	ASSEARGPGTEAF
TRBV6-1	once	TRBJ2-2	ATLGQKNTGKLF
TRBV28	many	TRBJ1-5	ASRITGYGNQPQH
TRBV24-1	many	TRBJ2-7	ATSRGAGSYEQY
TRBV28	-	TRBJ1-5	ASSPRPGGQPQH
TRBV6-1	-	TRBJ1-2	ASMRDSNYGYT
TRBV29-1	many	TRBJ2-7	SVEGSPEGVNSYEQY
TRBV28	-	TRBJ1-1	ASRHYRARGTEAF
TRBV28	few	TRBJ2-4	ASSPVEGANIQY
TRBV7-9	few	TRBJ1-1	ASSLADSGTEAF
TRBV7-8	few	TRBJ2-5	ASSLASYGGETQY
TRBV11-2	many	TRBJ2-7	ASSFVGVGDEQY
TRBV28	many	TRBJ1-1	ASSFLGQGERETEAF
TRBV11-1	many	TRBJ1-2	ASSSQQNYGYT
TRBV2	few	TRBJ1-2	ASSDRGDYGYT
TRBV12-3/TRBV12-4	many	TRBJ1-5	ASRLGAVINQPQH
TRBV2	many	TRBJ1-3	ASSGQVGSGNTIY
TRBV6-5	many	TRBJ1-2	ASSYSGESGSYGYT
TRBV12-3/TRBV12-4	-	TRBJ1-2	ASLMGQGAGGYT
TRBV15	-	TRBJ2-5	ATSSFAGEETQY
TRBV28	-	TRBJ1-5	ASSFGRQNPYSNQPQH
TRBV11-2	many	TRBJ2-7	ASSLGEANLKQY
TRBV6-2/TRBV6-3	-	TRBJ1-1	ASSYDSSSHF
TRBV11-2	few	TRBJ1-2	ASSLPGQNYGYT
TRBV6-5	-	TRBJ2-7	ASSYLQGRTGSYEQY